The present T cell receptor beta chain was sequenced within a study of blood T cell repertoires in COVID-19. At the level of the study: T cells, B-cell-depleted T cells, or PBMCs supplied cDNA or gDNA.

Authors' data handling: Quantification of nucleated cells was approximated via reference gene primer amplification. Assay used: immunoSEQ multiplex PCR; TCRdb lists only in-frame clones, some missing. V and J calls plus clone size are reproduced from that table; the DNA served to infer D and trimming. The profile shows nearly 55,000 clones, about 89% of them singletons. This CDR3 comprises 13 residues. V was trimmed by 0 bases and J by 7 bases, leaving 10 bases between them. Germline V CDR1 and CDR2: SGHDT, YYEEEE. Sequencing used peripheral blood. The TCR originated in a woman aged 55-70 years with active or convalescent COVID-19. The rearrangement joins TRBV5-6 to TRBJ1-2, with TRBD1 as a possible D gene (6 bases). CDR3 region: CASSLDRAVGYTF. The CDR3 DNA follows: TGTGCCAGCAGCTTGGACAGGGCGGTTGGCTACACCTTC.